Following are 12 T cell receptor beta chains from one sample sequenced in a study of shared clonotypes between healthy human individuals. Sequencing used immunoSEQ multiplex PCR; TCRdb keeps in-frame clones, though not all of them. The table includes 2 million to 2.5 million clones, more than 85% detected once. Material: naive CD4+ T cells from PBMCs. Described subset: CD45RA+ positively selected. These receptors all come from a man aged 18 to 30 in good health. Some clones in this sample may be carry-over from other donors' samples.

Concerning this clone: The sample holds other DNA sequences that translate to the same CDR3. V gene TRBV5-1 combines with J gene TRBJ1-1; unclear D gene. This CDR3 contains 13 residues. V was shortened by 4 bases and J by 1 base, with 8 bases between the two germline ends. CDR1 SGHRS and CDR2 YFSETQ come from the germline V gene. The CDR3 sequence: CASSPGSNTEAFF. For the CDR3, the DNA is TGCGCCAGCAGCCCGGGATCGAACACTGAAGCTTTCTTT.

V gene TRBV7-2 combines with J gene TRBJ2-2; D might be TRBD2 (6 bases). This CDR3 spans 16 amino acids. Germline V gene data show CDR1 as SGHTA and CDR2 as FQGNSA. Trimming removed 3 bases from V and 3 bases from J, with 14 bases in between. The DNA of the CDR3 is TGTGCCAGCAGCTTTAGTTACTGGGAGGACACCGGGGAGCTGTTTTTT. Protein: CASSFSYWEDTGELFF.

The chain uses TRBV9 and TRBJ1-4; D uncertain. Germline assignment: CDR1 SGDLS and CDR2 YYNGEE. This CDR3 comprises 15 residues. Trimming shortened V by 1 base and J by 7 bases, and 14 bases separated the two germline ends. The CDR3 region is CASSVSGLVGEKLFF. The CDR3 DNA follows: TGTGCCAGCAGCGTAAGTGGGTTGGTCGGTGAAAAACTGTTTTTT.

The V call is TRBV19, the J call TRBJ1-5; D is possibly TRBD1 (6 bases). Germline CDR1 LNHDA, CDR2 SQIVND (reference sequence). The CDR3 totals 18 residues. V was clipped by 6 bases and J by 2 bases, with 23 bases between them. CDR3 loop: CASSGLGAGEMGNQPQHF. In DNA form, the CDR3 reads TGTGCCAGTAGCGGACTCGGGGCAGGGGAGATGGGCAATCAGCCCCAGCATTTT.

As DNA, the CDR3 is TGTGCCAGCAGTGATTCGGGGGCTGGAGAGAGCGAGCAGTACTTC. It translates to CASSDSGAGESEQYF. V and J are TRBV25-1 and TRBJ2-7, with D tentatively TRBD1 or TRBD2 (6 bases each). CDR1 and CDR2 (germline): MGHDK, SYGVNS. Between the trimmed V and J ends, which lost 3 bases and 6 bases, there was a span of 18 bases. The CDR3 has 15 amino acids.

This clone was observed once. The chain recombines TRBV27 with TRBJ1-5; 12 bases line up with TRBD1. Per the germline V gene, CDR1 is MNHEY and CDR2 is SMNVEV (reference sequence). The CDR3 is 19 residues long. The junction had 15 bases not matched to a gene; V was cut back by 5 bases and J by 4 bases. CDR3: CASSLIFPGQGARNQPQHF. The CDR3 DNA sequence: TGTGCCAGCAGTCTTATTTTTCCGGGACAGGGGGCGAGAAATCAGCCCCAGCATTTT.

The chain couples TRBV7-2 to TRBJ2-2; 13 bases fit TRBD2. Trimming removed 2 bases from V and 5 bases from J; junction bases left unmatched: 2. Germline CDR1 is SGHTA and CDR2 is FQGNSA. The CDR3 covers 16 residues. Here the CDR3 reads CASSLTSGRDTGELFF. CDR3 DNA sequence: TGTGCCAGCAGCTTAACTAGCGGGAGGGATACCGGGGAGCTGTTTTTT. Complete variable domain (other parts from reference TRBV7-2 and TRBJ2-2): GAGVSQSPSNKVTEKGKDVELRCDPISGHTALYWYRQSLGQGLEFLIYFQGNSAPDKSGLPSDRFSAERTGGSVSTLTIQRTQQEDSAVYLCASSLTSGRDTGELFFGEGSRLTVL.

J is TRBJ1-4 and V is TRBV30, with a possible D match to TRBD1 (5 bases). The length of the CDR3 is 13 residues. V gave up 2 bases and J gave up 6 bases, with 10 bases separating them. The germline gives CDR1 GTSNPN, CDR2 SVGIG (reference sequence). The CDR3 DNA is TGTGCCTGGAGTCGGGACGCGGATGAAAAACTGTTTTTT. Protein: CAWSRDADEKLFF. The full variable domain, completed using reference TRBV30 and TRBJ1-4, is SQTIHQWPATLVQPVGSPLSLECTVEGTSNPNLYWYRQAAGRGLQLLFYSVGIGQISSEVPQNLSASRPQDRQFILSSKKLLLSDSGFYLCAWSRDADEKLFFGSGTQLSVL.

This sequence joins TRBV28 and TRBJ1-1; possible D gene TRBD1, 6 bases. Germline assignment: CDR1 MDHEN and CDR2 SYDVKM. V gave up 3 bases and J gave up 4 bases, with 12 bases separating them. CDR3 size: 14 residues. CDR3 loop: CASSFGGPGTEAFF. In DNA form, the CDR3 reads TGTGCCAGCAGTTTCGGGGGCCCGGGCACTGAAGCTTTCTTT.

The chain has TRBV19 and TRBJ2-3; D is unclear. There are 14 residues in the CDR3. V lost 3 bases to trimming and J lost 4 bases, with 11 bases between them. Germline V gives CDR1 LNHDA, CDR2 SQIVND (reference sequence). The CDR3 here is CASSIQRGADTQYF. DNA for the CDR3: TGTGCCAGTAGTATCCAGCGTGGCGCAGATACGCAGTATTTT.

The chain carries TRBV7-6 and TRBJ2-7; 12 positions agree with TRBD2. CDR1 and CDR2 from the germline V gene are SGHVS and FNYEAQ. Germline trimming cut 5 bases from V and 3 bases from J; bases unmatched to any gene: 8. This CDR3 comprises 16 residues. The CDR3 loop is CASSPRTSGAYYEQYF. DNA for the CDR3: TGTGCCAGCAGCCCCCGGACTAGCGGGGCCTACTACGAGCAGTACTTC.

The chain is built from TRBV30 and TRBJ1-2; D gene uncertain. This CDR3 region has 12 residues. Trimming left V 5 bases short and J 8 bases short, with 15 bases between. The V gene's germline CDR1 is GTSNPN and CDR2 SVGIG (reference sequence). CDR3 sequence: CAWQKTSRGYTF. CDR3 DNA sequence: TGTGCCTGGCAGAAAACCTCCCGAGGCTACACCTTC.